This T cell receptor (beta chain) was captured by sequencing in a study of OX40 agonist ivuxolimab in advanced cancers. General study results and limits: CD8+ T cells averaged more expanded clones than CD4+.

With respect to this clone: Antigen unknown.

Assay used: immunoSEQ multiplex PCR; TCRdb lists only in-frame clones, some missing. The sample consists of 20,000 to 25,000 clones, more than 75% of them appearing once. This CDR3 has 15 amino acids. The germline V and J ends were trimmed by 6 bases and 2 bases, with 17 bases remaining between them. Germline V gene data show CDR1 as MGHRA and CDR2 as YSYEKL. This sample comprised CD4+ or CD8+ T cells sorted from blood, obtained in a trial of the OX40 agonist ivuxolimab. The TCR sequence derives from an adult with an advanced solid tumor such as melanoma, head and neck, liver or kidney cancer. This chain connects TRBV4-1 to TRBJ2-7; tentative D call: TRBD1 (6 bases). The CDR3 loop is CASSHRPGQAYEQYF. The CDR3 region has the DNA TGCGCCAGCAGTCACCGACCGGGACAAGCCTACGAGCAGTACTTC.